This T cell receptor beta chain was found in a study of cytomegalovirus exposure and HLA in healthy donors. General study results and limits: Per a prior analysis, the majority of TCR beta V segments were productive roughly 87% or roughly 30% of the time. As was reported, the HLA-A and HLA-B alleles of most subjects were accurately predicted from TCR beta sequences.

With regard to this clone: Its target is unknown.

There were likely unrecorded immune exposures, though donors were nominally healthy when sampled. The V gene's germline CDR1 is SNHLY and CDR2 FYNNEI. The junction had 7 bases not matched to a gene; V was cut back by 5 bases and J by 0 bases. The CDR3 sequence is 15 residues long. Primers for the PCR totalled 60 Vbeta and 13 Jbeta. The assay was immunoSEQ multiplex PCR, and TCRdb's table has in-frame clones only and misses some. This table holds about 180,000 clones, almost 85% found once. This clonotype originated in a boy between 2 and 10 years old in good health and CMV-seronegative. Material: PBMCs. This chain connects TRBV2 to TRBJ2-7; TRBD1 matches at 7 bases. The CDR3 region is CASSRGQPISYEQYF. The CDR3 DNA follows: TGTGCCAGCAGTCGGGGACAGCCGATCTCCTACGAGCAGTACTTC.